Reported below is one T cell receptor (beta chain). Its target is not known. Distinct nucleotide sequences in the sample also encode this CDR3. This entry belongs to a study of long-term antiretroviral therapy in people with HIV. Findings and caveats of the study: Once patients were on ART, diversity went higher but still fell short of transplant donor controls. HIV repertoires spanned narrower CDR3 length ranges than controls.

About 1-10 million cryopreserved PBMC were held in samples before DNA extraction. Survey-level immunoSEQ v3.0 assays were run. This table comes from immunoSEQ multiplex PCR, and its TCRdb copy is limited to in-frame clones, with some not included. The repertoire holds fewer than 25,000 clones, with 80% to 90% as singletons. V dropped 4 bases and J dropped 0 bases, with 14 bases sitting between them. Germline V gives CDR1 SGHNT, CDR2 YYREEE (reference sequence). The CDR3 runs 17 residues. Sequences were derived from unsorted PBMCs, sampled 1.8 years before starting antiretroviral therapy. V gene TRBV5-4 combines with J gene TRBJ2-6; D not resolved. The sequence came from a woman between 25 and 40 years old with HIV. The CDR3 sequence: CASSQSGDHSGANVLTF. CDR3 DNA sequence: TGTGCCAGCAGCCAGAGTGGGGATCACTCTGGGGCCAACGTCCTGACTTTC.